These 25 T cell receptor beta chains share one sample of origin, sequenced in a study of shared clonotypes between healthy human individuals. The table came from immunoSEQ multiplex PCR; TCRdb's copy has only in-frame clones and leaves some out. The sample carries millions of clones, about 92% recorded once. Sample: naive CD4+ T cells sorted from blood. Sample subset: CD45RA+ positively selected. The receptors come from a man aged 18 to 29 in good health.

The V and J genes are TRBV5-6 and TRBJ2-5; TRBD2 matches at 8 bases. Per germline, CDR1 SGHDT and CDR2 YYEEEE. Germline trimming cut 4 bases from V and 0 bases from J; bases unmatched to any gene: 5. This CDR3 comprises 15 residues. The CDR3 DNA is TGTGCCAGCAGCCTGAGCGGGGGCCACCAAGAGACCCAGTACTTC. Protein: CASSLSGGHQETQYF.

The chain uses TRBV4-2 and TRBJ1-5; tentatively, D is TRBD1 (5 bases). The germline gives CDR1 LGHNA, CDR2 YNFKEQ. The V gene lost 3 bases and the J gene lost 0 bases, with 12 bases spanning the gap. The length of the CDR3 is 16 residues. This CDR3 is CASSQTDSNSNQPQHF. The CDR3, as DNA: TGTGCCAGCAGCCAGACAGACTCAAATAGCAATCAGCCCCAGCATTTT.

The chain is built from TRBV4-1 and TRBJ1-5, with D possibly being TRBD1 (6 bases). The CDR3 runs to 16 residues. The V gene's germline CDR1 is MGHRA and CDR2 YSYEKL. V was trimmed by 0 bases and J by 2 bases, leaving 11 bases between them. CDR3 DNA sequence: TGCGCCAGCAGCCAAGAGGGGGGGCACGGCAATCAGCCCCAGCATTTT. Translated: CASSQEGGHGNQPQHF.

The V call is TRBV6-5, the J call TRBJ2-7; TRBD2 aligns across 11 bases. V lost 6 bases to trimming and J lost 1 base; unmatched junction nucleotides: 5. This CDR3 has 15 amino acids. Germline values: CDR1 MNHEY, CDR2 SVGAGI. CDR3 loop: CASRSTSGVSYEQYF. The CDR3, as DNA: TGTGCCAGCAGGTCGACTAGCGGGGTATCCTACGAGCAGTACTTC.

The CDR3 region has the DNA TGTGCCAGCAGCCGGCTACTAGCGGGGAACACCGGGGAGCTGTTTTTT. Translation: CASSRLLAGNTGELFF. The chain employs TRBV7-2 and TRBJ2-2, with 9 bases fitting TRBD2. Germline-derived CDR1 and CDR2 are SGHTA and FQGNSA. Unmatched junction bases numbered 5, after V lost 5 bases and J lost 1 base. CDR3 length: 16 amino acids.

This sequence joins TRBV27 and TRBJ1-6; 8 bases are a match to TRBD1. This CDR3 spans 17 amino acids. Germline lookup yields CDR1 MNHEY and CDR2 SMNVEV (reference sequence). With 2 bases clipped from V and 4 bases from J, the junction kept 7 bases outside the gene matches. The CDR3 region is CASSLDQTGAYNSPLHF. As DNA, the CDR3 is TGTGCCAGCAGTTTAGATCAGACAGGGGCTTATAATTCACCCCTCCACTTT.

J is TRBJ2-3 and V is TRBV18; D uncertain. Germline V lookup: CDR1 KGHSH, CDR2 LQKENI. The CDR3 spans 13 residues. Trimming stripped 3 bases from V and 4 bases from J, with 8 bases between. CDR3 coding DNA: TGTGCCAGCTCACCGAGCCAGCCAGATACGCAGTATTTT. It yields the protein CASSPSQPDTQYF.

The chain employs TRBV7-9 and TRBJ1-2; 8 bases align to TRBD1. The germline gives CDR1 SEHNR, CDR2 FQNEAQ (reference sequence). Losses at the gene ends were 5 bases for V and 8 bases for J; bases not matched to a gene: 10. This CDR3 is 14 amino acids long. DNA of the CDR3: TGTGCCAGCAGCCAGGGCCAGGGGGCGCAGGGCTACACCTTC. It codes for CASSQGQGAQGYTF.

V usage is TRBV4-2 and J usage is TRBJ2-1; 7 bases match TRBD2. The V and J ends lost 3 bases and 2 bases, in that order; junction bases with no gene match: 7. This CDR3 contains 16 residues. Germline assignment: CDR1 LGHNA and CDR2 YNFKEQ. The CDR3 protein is CASSQDVGLPYNEQFF. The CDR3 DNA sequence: TGTGCCAGCAGCCAGGATGTGGGACTACCCTACAATGAGCAGTTCTTC.

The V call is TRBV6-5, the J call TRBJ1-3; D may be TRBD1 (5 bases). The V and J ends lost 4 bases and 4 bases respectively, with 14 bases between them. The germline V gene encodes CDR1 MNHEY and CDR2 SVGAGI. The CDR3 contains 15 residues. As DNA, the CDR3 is TGTGCCAGCAGTTCCGCCGTGGGGACGGGAAACACCATATATTTT. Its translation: CASSSAVGTGNTIYF.

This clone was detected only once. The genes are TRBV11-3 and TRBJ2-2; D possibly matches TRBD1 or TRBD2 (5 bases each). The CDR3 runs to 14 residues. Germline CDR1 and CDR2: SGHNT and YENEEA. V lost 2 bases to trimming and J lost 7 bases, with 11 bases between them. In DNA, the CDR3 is TGTGCCAGCAGCTTACAGGGAGTAGGCGGGGAGCTGTTTTTT. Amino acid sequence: CASSLQGVGGELFF. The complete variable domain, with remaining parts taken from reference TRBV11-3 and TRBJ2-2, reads EAGVVQSPRYKIIEKKQPVAFWCNPISGHNTLYWYLQNLGQGPELLIRYENEEAVDDSQLPKDRFSAERLKGVDSTLKIQPAELGDSAVYLCASSLQGVGGELFFGEGSRLTVL.

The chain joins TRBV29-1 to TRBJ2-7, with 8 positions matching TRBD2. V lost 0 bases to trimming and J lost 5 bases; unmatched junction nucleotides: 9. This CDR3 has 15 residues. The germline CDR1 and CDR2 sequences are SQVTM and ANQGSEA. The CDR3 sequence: CSVEEVSGSINEQYF. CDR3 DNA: TGCAGCGTTGAAGAAGTAAGCGGGAGTATCAACGAGCAGTACTTC.

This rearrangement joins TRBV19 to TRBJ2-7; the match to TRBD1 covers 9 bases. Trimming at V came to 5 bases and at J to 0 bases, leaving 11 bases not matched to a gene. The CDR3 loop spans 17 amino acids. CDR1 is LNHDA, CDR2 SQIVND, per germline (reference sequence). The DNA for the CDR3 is TGTGCCAGTAGTGTTACCCCCGGGACAGGGAACTCCTACGAGCAGTACTTC. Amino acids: CASSVTPGTGNSYEQYF. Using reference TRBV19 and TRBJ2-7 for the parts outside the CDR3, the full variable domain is DGGITQSPKYLFRKEGQNVTLSCEQNLNHDAMYWYRQDPGQGLRLIYYSQIVNDFQKGDIAEGYSVSREKKESFPLTVTSAQKNPTAFYLCASSVTPGTGNSYEQYFGPGTRLTVT.

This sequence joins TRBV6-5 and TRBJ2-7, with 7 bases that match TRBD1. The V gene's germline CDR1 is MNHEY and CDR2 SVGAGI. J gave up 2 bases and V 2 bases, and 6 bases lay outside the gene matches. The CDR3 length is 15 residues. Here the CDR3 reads CASSYNRQGAYEQYF. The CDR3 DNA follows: TGTGCCAGCAGTTACAATCGTCAGGGGGCCTACGAGCAGTACTTC.

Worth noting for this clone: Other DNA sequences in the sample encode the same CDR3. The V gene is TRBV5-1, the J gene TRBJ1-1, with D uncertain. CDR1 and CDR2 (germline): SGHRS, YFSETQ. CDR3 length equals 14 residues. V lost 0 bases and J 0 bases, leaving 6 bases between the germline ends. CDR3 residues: CASSLASLNTEAFF. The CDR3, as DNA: TGCGCCAGCAGCTTGGCCAGTCTGAACACTGAAGCTTTCTTT.

CDR3 protein: CASSHANTGELFF. In nucleotides, the CDR3 is TGCGCCAGCAGCCACGCGAACACCGGGGAGCTGTTTTTT. J is TRBJ2-2 and V is TRBV5-1; D unresolved. The CDR3 is 13 residues long. Looked up from germline, CDR1 is SGHRS and CDR2 is YFSETQ. V was shortened by 4 bases and J by 0 bases, with 4 bases between the two germline ends.

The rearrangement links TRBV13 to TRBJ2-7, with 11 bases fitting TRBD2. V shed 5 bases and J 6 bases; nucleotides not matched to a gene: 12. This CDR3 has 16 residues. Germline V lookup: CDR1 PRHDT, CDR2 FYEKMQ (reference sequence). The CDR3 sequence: CASSPPGLAVGAEQYF. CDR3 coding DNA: TGTGCCAGCAGCCCCCCGGGACTAGCGGTGGGGGCCGAGCAGTACTTC. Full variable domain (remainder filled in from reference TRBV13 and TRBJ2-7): AAGVIQSPRHLIKEKRETATLKCYPIPRHDTVYWYQQGPGQDPQFLISFYEKMQSDKGSIPDRFSAQQFSDYHSELNMSSLELGDSALYFCASSPPGLAVGAEQYFGPGTRLTVT.

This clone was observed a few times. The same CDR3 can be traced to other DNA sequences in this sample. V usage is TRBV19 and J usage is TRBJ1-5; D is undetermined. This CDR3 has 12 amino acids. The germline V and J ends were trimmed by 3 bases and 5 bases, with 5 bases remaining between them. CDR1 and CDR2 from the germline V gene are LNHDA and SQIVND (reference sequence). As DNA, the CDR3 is TGTGCCAGTAGTATTGGGTATCAGCCCCAGCATTTT. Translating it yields CASSIGYQPQHF.

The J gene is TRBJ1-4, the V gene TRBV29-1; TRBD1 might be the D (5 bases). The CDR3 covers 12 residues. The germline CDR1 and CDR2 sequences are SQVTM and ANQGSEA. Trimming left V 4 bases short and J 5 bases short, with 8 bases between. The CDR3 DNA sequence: TGCAGCGTTGGGGGCCCGAATGAAAAACTGTTTTTT. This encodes CSVGGPNEKLFF.

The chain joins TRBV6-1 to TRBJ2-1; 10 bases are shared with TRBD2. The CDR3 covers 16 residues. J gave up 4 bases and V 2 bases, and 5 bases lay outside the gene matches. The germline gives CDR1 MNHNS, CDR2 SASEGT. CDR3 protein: CASSEISGGRYNEQFF. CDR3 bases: TGTGCCAGCAGTGAAATTAGCGGGGGGAGATACAATGAGCAGTTCTTC.

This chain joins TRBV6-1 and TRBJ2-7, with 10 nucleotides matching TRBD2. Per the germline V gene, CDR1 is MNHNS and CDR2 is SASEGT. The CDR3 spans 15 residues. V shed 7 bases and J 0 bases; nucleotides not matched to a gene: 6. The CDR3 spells CASTVSGRPSYEQYF. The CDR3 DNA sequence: TGTGCCAGCACAGTTAGCGGGAGGCCCTCCTACGAGCAGTACTTC.

The CDR3 reads CASSLGGFYGYTF. As DNA, the CDR3 is TGTGCCAGCAGCTTAGGGGGGTTCTATGGCTACACCTTC. J is TRBJ1-2 and V is TRBV7-2, with D possibly TRBD1 on 5 matching bases. Germline assignment: CDR1 SGHTA and CDR2 FQGNSA. The CDR3 runs 13 residues. Trimming cost V 1 base and J 4 bases, with 7 bases left between them.

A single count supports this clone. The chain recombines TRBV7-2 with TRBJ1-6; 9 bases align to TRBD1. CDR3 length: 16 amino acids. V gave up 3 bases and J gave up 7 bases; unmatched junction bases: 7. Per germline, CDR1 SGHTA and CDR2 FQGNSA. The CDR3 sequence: CASSFEPDRGNSPLHF. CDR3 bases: TGTGCCAGCAGCTTTGAACCCGACAGGGGGAATTCACCCCTCCACTTT.

Here the CDR3 DNA reads TGTGCCAGCAGCGCAATAGGGGGGACTAGCGGGAGGGGAATTGAGCAGTACTTC. Protein product: CASSAIGGTSGRGIEQYF. The rearrangement links TRBV7-2 to TRBJ2-7; 16 bases map to TRBD2. The V gene end was trimmed by 5 bases and the J gene end by 7 bases; junction bases not matched to a gene: 14. Germline CDR1 is SGHTA and CDR2 is FQGNSA. The CDR3 loop spans 18 amino acids.

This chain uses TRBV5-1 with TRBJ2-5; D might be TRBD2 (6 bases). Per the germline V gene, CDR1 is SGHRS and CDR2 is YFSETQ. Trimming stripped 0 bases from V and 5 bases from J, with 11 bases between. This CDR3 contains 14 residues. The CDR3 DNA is TGCGCCAGCAGCTTGGGACTAGTCGCTGAGACCCAGTACTTC. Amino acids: CASSLGLVAETQYF. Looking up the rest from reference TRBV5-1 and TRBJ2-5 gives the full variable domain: KAGVTQTPRYLIKTRGQQVTLSCSPISGHRSVSWYQQTPGQGLQFLFEYFSETQRNKGNFPGRFSGRQFSNSRSEMNVSTLELGDSALYLCASSLGLVAETQYFGPGTRLLVL.